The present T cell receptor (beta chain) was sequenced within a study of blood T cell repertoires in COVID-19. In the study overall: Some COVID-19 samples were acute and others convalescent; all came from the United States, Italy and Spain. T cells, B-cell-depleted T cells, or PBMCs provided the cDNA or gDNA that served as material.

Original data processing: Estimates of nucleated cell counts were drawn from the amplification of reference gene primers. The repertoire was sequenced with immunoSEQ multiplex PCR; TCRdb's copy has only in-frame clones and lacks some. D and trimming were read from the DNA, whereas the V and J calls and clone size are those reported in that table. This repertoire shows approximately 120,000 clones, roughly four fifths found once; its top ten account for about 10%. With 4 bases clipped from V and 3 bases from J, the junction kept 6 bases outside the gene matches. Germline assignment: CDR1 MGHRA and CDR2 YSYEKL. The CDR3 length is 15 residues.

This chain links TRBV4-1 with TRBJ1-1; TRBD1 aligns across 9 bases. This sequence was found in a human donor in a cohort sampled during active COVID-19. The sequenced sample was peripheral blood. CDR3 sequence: CASSLGQGGYTEAFF. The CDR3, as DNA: TGCGCCAGCAGCCTGGGACAGGGAGGGTACACTGAAGCTTTCTTT.